These T cell receptor beta chains were read from a single sample in a study of shared clonotypes between healthy human individuals. The protocol was immunoSEQ multiplex PCR, while the TCRdb copy is restricted to in-frame clones and leaves out a portion. In the table there are some 630,000 clones, approximately 75% of which are singletons. The sample consisted of memory CD4+ T cells sorted from blood. The receptors here all came from a woman aged 30 to 39 in good health. The conserved cysteine and the conserved F or W are not part of the CDR3 here.

TRBV28	TRBJ2-5	ASSPGDSETQY
TRBV14	TRBJ2-1	ASSRERPGLAGDWSYNEQF
TRBV25-1	TRBJ1-3	ASSSPPNSGNTIY
TRBV5-1	TRBJ2-7	ASSFSTGGIYEQY
TRBV6-1	TRBJ1-2	ASSERQGNYGYT
TRBV19	TRBJ2-1	ASSGRMEREALSYNEQF
TRBV11-2	TRBJ2-2	ASSLGWQNTGELF
TRBV12-5	TRBJ2-4	ASGLVPTEY
TRBV5-4	TRBJ2-7	ASSSLRENQNEQY
TRBV5-4	TRBJ2-3	ASSERTSGSTDTQY
TRBV11-2	TRBJ2-7	ASSLDLTSGMLYEQY
TRBV20-1	TRBJ1-1	RVRDAF
TRBV30	TRBJ2-5	AWSSHRALGETQY
TRBV5-1	TRBJ2-7	ASSYRARGSYEQY
TRBV6-6	TRBJ2-7	ASSYSRSGRISD
TRBV28	TRBJ1-3	ASSLDPQRQMRGNTIY
TRBV7-9	TRBJ1-3	ASRPAGGSGNTIY
TRBV4-2	TRBJ2-5	ASSLVTSWYQETQY
TRBV27	TRBJ2-5	ASPVRVLNSQETQY
TRBV2	TRBJ2-7	ASTRTGRTHEQY
TRBV9	TRBJ2-1	ASSVGNPGELSNEQF
TRBV19	TRBJ2-2	ASSRLSTGELF
TRBV11-2	TRBJ1-1	ASSLDKFTEAF
TRBV7-3	TRBJ2-1	ASSLKVGGSISDEQF
TRBV7-9	TRBJ2-7	ASSLVSGRVAYEQY
TRBV28	TRBJ2-7	ASSLPTGDYEQY
TRBV5-1	TRBJ2-1	ASSFQVRYNEQF
TRBV18	TRBJ2-5	ASSPGQGETQY
TRBV29-1	TRBJ2-7	SVGRDLRTAEQY
TRBV2	TRBJ2-1	ASSAGLTNEQF
TRBV19	TRBJ1-1	ASCRRGITEAF
TRBV6-4	TRBJ1-1	ASSDFWESTEAF
TRBV7-2	TRBJ2-7	ASSTTSGRSYEQY
TRBV11-1	TRBJ2-5	ASSPPGASQETQY
TRBV27	TRBJ2-7	ASKGHGSEQY
TRBV14	TRBJ2-1	ASSQGGRGAYNEQF
TRBV6-5	TRBJ1-1	ASSEGQESTEAF
TRBV15	-	ATSRDITVHEQY
TRBV30	TRBJ2-4	ASAGQGNIQY
TRBV9	TRBJ2-7	ASSPSDRSHEQY
TRBV18	TRBJ2-1	ASSLSRDEQF
TRBV5-3	TRBJ1-5	ARSFFPYQPQH
TRBV9	TRBJ2-1	ASSVTGTTYNEQF
TRBV5-1	TRBJ2-7	ASSLGASGRGEQY
TRBV28	TRBJ1-3	ASRTGTEDTIY
TRBV6-5	TRBJ2-7	ASSDGSLSMEQY
TRBV4-1	TRBJ1-1	ASSRPGQGTEAF
TRBV5-1	TRBJ2-2	ASSVLRSIGTGELF
TRBV19	TRBJ2-7	ASPAYNPRLAGVLGYEQY
TRBV19	TRBJ2-2	ASSIRKGWTGELF
TRBV10-1	TRBJ2-3	ASSEFSSGSKDTQY
TRBV28	TRBJ1-1	ASSSPWGDGTEAF
TRBV5-1	TRBJ1-1	ASDKIGGAETEAF
TRBV19	TRBJ2-1	ASSPRGDEQF
TRBV6-1	TRBJ2-3	ASSEWGGVTDTQY
TRBV10-3	TRBJ2-1	AISESAASGSGYNEQF
TRBV29-1	TRBJ2-1	SVEVQGDNEQF
TRBV2	TRBJ1-3	ASSGVGGSSGNTIY
TRBV9	TRBJ2-7	ASKTSGSHEQY
TRBV6-5	TRBJ2-1	ASSSHSDEQF